This entry describes one TCR beta chain. Antigen specificity is unknown. CDR1 is MNHEY, CDR2 SVGAGI, per germline. Trimming removed 3 bases from V and 1 base from J; junction bases left unmatched: 7. The CDR3 consists of 16 residues. This sample stems from a study of T cell responses to AZD1222 COVID-19 vaccine. Repertoires were generated with immunoSEQ multiplex PCR, while TCRdb's copy carries only in-frame clones and drops some. This sample has roughly 110,000 clones, with about 90% found just once. Study-wide results and caveats: Two AZD1222 doses significantly raised spike-specific TCR breadth and depth over controls. Baseline seropositivity occurred in only a handful of AZD1222 recipients.

This receptor was identified in an adult who received the AZD1222 COVID-19 vaccine. The sample here was peripheral blood, taken 28 days after the second AZD1222 dose. The chain combines TRBV6-5 with TRBJ2-3; 7 bases agree with TRBD2. CDR3 sequence: CASSYGVAGGTDTQYF. CDR3 coding DNA: TGTGCCAGCAGTTATGGGGTAGCGGGCGGCACAGATACGCAGTATTTT.